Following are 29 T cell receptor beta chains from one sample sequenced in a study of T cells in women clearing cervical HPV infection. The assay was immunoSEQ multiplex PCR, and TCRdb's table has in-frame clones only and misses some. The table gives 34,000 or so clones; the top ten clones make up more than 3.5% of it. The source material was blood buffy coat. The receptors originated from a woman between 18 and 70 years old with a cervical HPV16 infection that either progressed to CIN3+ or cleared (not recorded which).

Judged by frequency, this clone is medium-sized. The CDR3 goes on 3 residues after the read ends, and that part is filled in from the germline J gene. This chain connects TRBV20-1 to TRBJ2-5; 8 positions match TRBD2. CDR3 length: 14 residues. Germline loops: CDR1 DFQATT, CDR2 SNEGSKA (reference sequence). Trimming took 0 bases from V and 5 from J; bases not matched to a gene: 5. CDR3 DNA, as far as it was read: TGCAGTGCTAGAGATTATTCGGGGGGGGAGACC. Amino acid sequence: CSARDYSGGET. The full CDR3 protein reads CSARDYSGGETQYF.

CDR3 amino acids: CAWSVVNNDYTF. CDR3 bases read: TGTGCCTGGAGTGTAGTCAACAATGAC. This chain connects TRBV30 to TRBJ1-2; no clear D gene. The CDR3 is cut off 3 residues early in the read; its end comes from the germline J gene. Germline assignment: CDR1 GTSNPN and CDR2 SVGIG (reference sequence). The CDR3 is 12 amino acids. The full variable domain, in which reference TRBV30 and TRBJ1-2 provide the parts outside the CDR3, is SQTIHQWPATLVQPVGSPLSLECTVEGTSNPNLYWYRQAAGRGLQLLFYSVGIGQISSEVPQNLSASRPQDRQFILSSKKLLLSDSGFYLCAWSVVNNDYTFGSGTRLTVV.

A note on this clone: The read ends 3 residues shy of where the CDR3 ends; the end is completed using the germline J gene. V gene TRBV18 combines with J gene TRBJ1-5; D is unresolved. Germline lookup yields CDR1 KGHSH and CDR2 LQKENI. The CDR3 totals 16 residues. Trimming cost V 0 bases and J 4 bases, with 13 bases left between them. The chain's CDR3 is CASSPPPRRRNQPQHF. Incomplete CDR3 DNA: TGTGCCAGCTCACCACCCCCCCGCCGAAGGAATCAGCCC.

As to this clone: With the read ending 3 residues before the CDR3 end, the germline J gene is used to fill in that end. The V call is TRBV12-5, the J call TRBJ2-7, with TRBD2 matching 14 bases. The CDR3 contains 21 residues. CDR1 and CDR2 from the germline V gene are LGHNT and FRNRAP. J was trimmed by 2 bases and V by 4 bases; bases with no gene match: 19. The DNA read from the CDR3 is TGTGCTAGTGGTTCTCTCCCGGGCCTGGGACTAGCGGGAGACCGTACCTACGAG. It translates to CASGSLPGLGLAGDRTYE. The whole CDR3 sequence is CASGSLPGLGLAGDRTYEQYF.

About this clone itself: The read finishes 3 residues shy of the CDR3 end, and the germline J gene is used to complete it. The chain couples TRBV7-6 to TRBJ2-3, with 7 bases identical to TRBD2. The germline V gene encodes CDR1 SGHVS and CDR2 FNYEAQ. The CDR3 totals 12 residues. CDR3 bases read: TGTGCCAGCAGCCGCGGGAGTGAGACG. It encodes CASSRGSET. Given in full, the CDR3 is CASSRGSETQYF.

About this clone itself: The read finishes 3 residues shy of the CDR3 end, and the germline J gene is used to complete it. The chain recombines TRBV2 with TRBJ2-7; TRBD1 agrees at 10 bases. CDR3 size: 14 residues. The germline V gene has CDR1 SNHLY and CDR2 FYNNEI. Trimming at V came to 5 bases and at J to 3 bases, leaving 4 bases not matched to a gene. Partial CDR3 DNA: TGTGCCAGCAGTTACCGGGACAGGGGCTACGAG. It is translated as CASSYRDRGYE. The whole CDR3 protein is CASSYRDRGYEQYF. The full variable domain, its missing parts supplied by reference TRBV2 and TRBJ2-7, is EPEVTQTPSHQVTQMGQEVILRCVPISNHLYFYWYRQILGQKVEFLVSFYNNEISEKSEIFDDQFSVERPDGSNFTLKIRSTKLEDSAMYFCASSYRDRGYEQYFGPGTRLTVT.

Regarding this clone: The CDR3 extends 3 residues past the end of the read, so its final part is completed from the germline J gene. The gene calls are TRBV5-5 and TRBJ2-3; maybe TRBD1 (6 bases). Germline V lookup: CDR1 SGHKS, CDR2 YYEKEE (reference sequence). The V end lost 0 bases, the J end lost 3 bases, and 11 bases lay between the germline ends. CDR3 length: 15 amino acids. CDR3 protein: CASSLEVGATDTQYF. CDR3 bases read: TGTGCCAGCAGCTTGGAGGTGGGGGCTACAGATACG.

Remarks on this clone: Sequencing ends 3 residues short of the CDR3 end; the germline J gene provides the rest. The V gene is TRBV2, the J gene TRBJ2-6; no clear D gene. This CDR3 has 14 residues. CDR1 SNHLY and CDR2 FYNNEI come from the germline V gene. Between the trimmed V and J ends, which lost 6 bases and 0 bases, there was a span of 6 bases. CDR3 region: CASSGSSGANVLTF. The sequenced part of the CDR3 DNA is TGTGCCAGCAGCGGGTCCTCTGGGGCCAACGTC.

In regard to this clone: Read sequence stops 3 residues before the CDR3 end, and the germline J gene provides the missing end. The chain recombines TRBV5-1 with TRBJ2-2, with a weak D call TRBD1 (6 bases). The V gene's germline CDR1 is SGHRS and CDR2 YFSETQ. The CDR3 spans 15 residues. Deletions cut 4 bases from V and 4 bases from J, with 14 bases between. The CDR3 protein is CASSPQGFGTGELFF. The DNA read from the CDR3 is TGCGCCAGCAGCCCCCAGGGGTTTGGCACCGGGGAG.

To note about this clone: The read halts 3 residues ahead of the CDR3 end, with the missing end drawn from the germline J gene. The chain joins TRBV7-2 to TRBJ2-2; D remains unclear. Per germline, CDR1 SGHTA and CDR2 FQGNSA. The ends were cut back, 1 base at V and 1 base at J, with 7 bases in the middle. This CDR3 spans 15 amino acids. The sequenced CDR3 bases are TGTGCCAGCAGCTTAGTCAGTGGGAACACCGGGGAG. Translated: CASSLVSGNTGE. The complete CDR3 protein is CASSLVSGNTGELFF.

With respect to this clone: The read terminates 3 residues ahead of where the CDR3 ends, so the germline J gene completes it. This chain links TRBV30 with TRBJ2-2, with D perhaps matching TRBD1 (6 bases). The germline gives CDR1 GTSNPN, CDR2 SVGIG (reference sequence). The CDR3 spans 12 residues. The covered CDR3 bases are TGTGCCTGGGACCACAGGGCTGAAAAG. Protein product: CAWDHRAEK. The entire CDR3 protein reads CAWDHRAEKLFF.

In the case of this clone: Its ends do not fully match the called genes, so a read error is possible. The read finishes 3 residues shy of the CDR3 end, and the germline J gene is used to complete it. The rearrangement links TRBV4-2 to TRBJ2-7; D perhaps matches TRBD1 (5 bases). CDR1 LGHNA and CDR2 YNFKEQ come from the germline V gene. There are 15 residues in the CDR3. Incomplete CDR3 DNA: TGCGCCAGCAGCCAAGACAGATCCCCCTCCTACGAG. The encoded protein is CASSQDRSPSYE. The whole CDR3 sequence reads CASSQDRSPSYEQYF.

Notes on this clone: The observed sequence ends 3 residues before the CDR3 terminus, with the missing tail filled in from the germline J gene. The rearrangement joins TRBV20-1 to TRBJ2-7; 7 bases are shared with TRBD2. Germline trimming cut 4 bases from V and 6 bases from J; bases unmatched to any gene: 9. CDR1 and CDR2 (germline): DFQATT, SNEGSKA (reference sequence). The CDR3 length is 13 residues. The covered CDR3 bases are TGCAGTGCTACCAGGACTAGAGCTGGCGAG. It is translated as CSATRTRAGE. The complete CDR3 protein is CSATRTRAGEQYF.

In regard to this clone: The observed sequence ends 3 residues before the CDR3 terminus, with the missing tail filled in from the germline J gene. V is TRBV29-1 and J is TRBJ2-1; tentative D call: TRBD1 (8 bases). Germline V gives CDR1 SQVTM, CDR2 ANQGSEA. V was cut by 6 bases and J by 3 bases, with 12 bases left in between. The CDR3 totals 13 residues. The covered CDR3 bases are TGCAGCGTACAGGGGGGGAGCTACAATGAG. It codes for CSVQGGSYNE. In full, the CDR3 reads CSVQGGSYNEQFF.

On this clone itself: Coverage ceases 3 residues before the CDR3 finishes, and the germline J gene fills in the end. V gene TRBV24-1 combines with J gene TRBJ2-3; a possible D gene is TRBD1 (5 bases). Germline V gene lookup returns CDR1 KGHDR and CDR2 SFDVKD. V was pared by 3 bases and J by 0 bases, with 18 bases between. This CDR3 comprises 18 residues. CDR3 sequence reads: CATSDHRTPLTSTDTQYF. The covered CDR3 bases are TGTGCCACCAGTGATCACCGGACACCCTTAACTAGCACAGATACG.

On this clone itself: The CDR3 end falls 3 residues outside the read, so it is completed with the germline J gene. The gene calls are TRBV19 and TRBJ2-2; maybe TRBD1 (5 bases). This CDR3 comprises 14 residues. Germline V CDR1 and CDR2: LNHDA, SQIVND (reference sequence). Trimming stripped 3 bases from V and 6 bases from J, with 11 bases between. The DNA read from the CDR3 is TGTGCCAGTAGTATCAGGGTTGTAGCCGGGGAG. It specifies CASSIRVVAGE. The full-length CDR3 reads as CASSIRVVAGELFF.

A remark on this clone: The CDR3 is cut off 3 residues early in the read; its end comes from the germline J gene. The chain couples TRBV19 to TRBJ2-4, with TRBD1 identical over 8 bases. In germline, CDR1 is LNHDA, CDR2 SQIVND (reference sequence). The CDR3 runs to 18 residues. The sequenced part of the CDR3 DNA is TGTGCCAGTAGTATCTCGTTCAGGGGGCCATCCCTGAGCTATGGT. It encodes CASSISFRGPSLSYG. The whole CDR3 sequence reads CASSISFRGPSLSYGQYF.

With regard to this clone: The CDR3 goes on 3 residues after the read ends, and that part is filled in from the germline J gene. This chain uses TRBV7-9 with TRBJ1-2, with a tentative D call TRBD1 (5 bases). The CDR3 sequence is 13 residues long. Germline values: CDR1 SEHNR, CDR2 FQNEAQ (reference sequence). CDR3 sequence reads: CASSLGEGNGYTF. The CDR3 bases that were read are TGTGCCAGCAGCTTAGGAGAGGGGAACGGC.

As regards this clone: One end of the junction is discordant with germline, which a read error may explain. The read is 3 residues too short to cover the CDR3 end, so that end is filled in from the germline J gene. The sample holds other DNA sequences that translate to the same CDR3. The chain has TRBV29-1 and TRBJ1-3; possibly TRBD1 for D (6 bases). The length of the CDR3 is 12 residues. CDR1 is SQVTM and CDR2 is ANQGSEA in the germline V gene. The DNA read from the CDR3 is TGCAGCGCGATTAAAGGGGGAAACACG. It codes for CSAIKGGNT. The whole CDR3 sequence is CSAIKGGNTIYF. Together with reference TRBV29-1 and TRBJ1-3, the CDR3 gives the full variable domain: SAVISQKPSRDICQRGTSLTIQCQVDSQVTMMFWYRQQPGQSLTLIATANQGSEATYESGFVIDKFPISRPNLTFSTLTVSNMSPEDSSIYLCSAIKGGNTIYFGEGSWLTVV.

The CDR3 sequence: CASSLGPLAGANVLFF. CDR3 DNA (partial): TGTGCCAGCAGCCTCGGGCCCCTGGCTGGGGCCAACGTA. This rearrangement joins TRBV7-3 to TRBJ1-4, with a tentative D call TRBD1 (5 bases). The DNA ends 3 residues before the CDR3 does, and the rest of the CDR3 is filled in from the germline J gene. The CDR3 loop spans 16 amino acids. Germline loops: CDR1 SGHTA, CDR2 FQGTGA.

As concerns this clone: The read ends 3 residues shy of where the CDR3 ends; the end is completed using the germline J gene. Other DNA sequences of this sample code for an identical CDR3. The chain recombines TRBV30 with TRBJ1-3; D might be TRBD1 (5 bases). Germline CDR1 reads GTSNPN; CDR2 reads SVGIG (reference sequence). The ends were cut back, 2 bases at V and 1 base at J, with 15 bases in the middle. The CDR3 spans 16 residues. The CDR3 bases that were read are TGTGCCTGGAGTCGGCGCGCCGGGACTTCTGGAAACACC. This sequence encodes CAWSRRAGTSGNT. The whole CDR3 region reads CAWSRRAGTSGNTIYF. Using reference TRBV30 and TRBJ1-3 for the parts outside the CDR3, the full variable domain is SQTIHQWPATLVQPVGSPLSLECTVEGTSNPNLYWYRQAAGRGLQLLFYSVGIGQISSEVPQNLSASRPQDRQFILSSKKLLLSDSGFYLCAWSRRAGTSGNTIYFGEGSWLTVV.

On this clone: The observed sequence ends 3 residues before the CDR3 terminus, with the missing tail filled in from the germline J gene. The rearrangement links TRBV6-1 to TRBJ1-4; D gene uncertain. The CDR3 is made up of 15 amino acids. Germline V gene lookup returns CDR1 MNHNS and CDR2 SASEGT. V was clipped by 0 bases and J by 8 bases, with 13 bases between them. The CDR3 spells CASSEAQAAGEKLFF. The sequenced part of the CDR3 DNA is TGTGCCAGCAGTGAAGCGCAAGCCGCCGGGGAAAAA.

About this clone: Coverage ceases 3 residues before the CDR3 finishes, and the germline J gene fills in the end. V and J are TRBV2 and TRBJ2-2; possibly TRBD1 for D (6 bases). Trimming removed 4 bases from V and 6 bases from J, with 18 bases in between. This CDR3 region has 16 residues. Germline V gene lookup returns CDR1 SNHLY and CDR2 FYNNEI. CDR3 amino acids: CASSAADSWVAGELFF. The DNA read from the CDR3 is TGTGCCAGCAGTGCCGCGGACAGCTGGGTGGCCGGGGAG.

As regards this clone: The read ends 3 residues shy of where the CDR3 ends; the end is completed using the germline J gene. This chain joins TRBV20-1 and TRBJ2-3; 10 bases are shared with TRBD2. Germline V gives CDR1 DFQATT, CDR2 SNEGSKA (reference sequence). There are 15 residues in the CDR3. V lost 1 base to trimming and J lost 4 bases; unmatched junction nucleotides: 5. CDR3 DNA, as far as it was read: TGCAGTGCTAGAGGGGCTAGCGGGAGAGCAGATACG. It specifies CSARGASGRADT. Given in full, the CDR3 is CSARGASGRADTQYF.

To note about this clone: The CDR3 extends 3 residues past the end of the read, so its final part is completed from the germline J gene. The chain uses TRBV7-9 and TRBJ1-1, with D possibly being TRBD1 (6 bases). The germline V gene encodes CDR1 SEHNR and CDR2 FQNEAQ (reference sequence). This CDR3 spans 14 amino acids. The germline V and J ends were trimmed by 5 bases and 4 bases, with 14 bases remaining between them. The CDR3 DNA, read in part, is TGTGCCAGCAGCCGCGGGGGGGGCGGCACTGAA. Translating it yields CASSRGGGGTE. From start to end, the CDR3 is CASSRGGGGTEAFF.

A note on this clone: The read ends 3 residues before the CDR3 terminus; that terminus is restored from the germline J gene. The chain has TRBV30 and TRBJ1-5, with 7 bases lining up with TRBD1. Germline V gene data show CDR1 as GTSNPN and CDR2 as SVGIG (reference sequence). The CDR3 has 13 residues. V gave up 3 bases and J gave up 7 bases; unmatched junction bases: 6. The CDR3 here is CAWRSQGRQPQHF. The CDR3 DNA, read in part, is TGTGCCTGGAGATCACAGGGGAGGCAGCCC.

This CDR3 is CASSLGADTGELFF. The sequenced part of the CDR3 DNA is TGTGCCAGCAGCTTAGGGGCAGACACCGGGGAG. V usage is TRBV7-6 and J usage is TRBJ2-2; D is undetermined. The sequenced fragment ends 3 residues before the CDR3 boundary, so the rest is inferred from the germline J gene. Germline values: CDR1 SGHVS, CDR2 FNYEAQ. The germline V and J ends were trimmed by 1 base and 3 bases, with 6 bases remaining between them. The CDR3 is made up of 14 amino acids.

CDR3 bases read: TGTGCCAACGTAGGAGGGGACAATCAGCCC. It encodes CANVGGDNQP. In full, the CDR3 reads CANVGGDNQPQHF. V gene TRBV5-6 combines with J gene TRBJ1-5, with D perhaps matching TRBD1 (5 bases). The read finishes 3 residues shy of the CDR3 end, and the germline J gene is used to complete it. This CDR3 has 13 residues. The ends were cut back, 9 bases at V and 3 bases at J, with 13 bases in the middle. Germline CDR1 and CDR2: SGHDT and YYEEEE.

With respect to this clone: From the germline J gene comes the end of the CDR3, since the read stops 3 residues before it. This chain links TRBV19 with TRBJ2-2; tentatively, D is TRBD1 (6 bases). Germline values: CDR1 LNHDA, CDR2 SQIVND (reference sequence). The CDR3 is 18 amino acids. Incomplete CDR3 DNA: TGTGCCAGTAGTCTCGGTCCGGGACACCTCTCTGGGGCCAACGTG. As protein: CASSLGPGHLSGANV. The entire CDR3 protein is CASSLGPGHLSGANVLFF.